This T cell receptor beta chain was obtained from a study of shared clonotypes between healthy human individuals. V shed 1 base and J 5 bases; nucleotides not matched to a gene: 2. CDR3 size: 14 residues. In germline, CDR1 is SGHRS, CDR2 YFSETQ. With regard to this clone: Its antigen is undetermined. Other DNA sequences within the sample encode an identical CDR3.

Study conclusions and caveats: For sorted subsets, rarefaction showed incomplete sequencing despite large depth.

Method: immunoSEQ multiplex PCR; TCRdb's copy keeps in-frame clones and lacks some. The data show around 980,000 clones, 75% to 85% seen once. The V and J genes are TRBV5-1 and TRBJ2-5; 10 nucleotides match TRBD2. The source of this sequence is a young man in good health. Some clones in this sample may be carry-over from other donors' samples. Specimen: memory CD4+ T cells from PBMCs. Documented subset: CD45RA-negative fraction. The CDR3 DNA is TGCGCCAGCAGCTTGAGTAGCGGGAGGGAGACCCAGTACTTC. Encoded protein: CASSLSSGRETQYF.